A single sample is the source of the 10 T cell receptor beta chains below, sequenced in a study of blood T cell repertoires in COVID-19. Clones were sequenced by immunoSEQ multiplex PCR, and TCRdb holds only the in-frame ones, with some missing. The table has about 45,000 clones, over 70% seen once. Sequencing used peripheral blood. The receptors shown here come from a human donor in a cohort sampled during active COVID-19.

This clone was seen a few times. The chain couples TRBV9 to TRBJ2-3; no firm D call. Trimming removed 1 base from V and 0 bases from J, with 9 bases in between. The CDR3 loop spans 15 amino acids. The germline V gene encodes CDR1 SGDLS and CDR2 YYNGEE. CDR3 protein: CASSVSPSSTDTQYF. The CDR3 bases are TGTGCCAGCAGCGTAAGCCCCTCTAGCACAGATACGCAGTATTTT.

This clone was recorded a few times. V usage is TRBV27 and J usage is TRBJ2-7; 10 bases are a match to TRBD1. Germline CDR1 MNHEY, CDR2 SMNVEV (reference sequence). V trimming: 4 bases; J trimming: 4 bases; junction bases outside the gene matches: 4. The CDR3 is 14 amino acids. The CDR3 sequence: CASSYRDRGYEQYF. The DNA of the CDR3 is TGTGCCAGCAGTTACCGGGACAGGGGTTACGAGCAGTACTTC.

This sequence joins TRBV9 and TRBJ2-1; TRBD2 matches 8 bases. Germline V gene data show CDR1 as SGDLS and CDR2 as YYNGEE. Trimming took 3 bases from V and 3 from J; bases not matched to a gene: 5. The CDR3 contains 15 residues. Written as DNA, the CDR3 is TGTGCCAGCAGCGCGGGACTAGTCGGCTACAATGAGCAGTTCTTC. This codes for CASSAGLVGYNEQFF. The full variable domain, completed using reference TRBV9 and TRBJ2-1, is DSGVTQTPKHLITATGQRVTLRCSPRSGDLSVYWYQQSLDQGLQFLIQYYNGEERAKGNILERFSAQQFPDLHSELNLSSLELGDSALYFCASSAGLVGYNEQFFGPGTRLTVL.

The chain links TRBV19 to TRBJ2-2; 13 bases agree with TRBD2. This CDR3 spans 17 amino acids. Germline lookup yields CDR1 LNHDA and CDR2 SQIVND (reference sequence). Unmatched junction bases numbered 6, after V lost 7 bases and J lost 1 base. In DNA form, the CDR3 reads TGTGCCAGTACCGGGACTAGCGGGAATCGGAACACCGGGGAGCTGTTTTTT. This encodes CASTGTSGNRNTGELFF.

This clone was seen a few times. The V call is TRBV19, the J call TRBJ2-7; possible D gene TRBD1, 6 bases. Germline lookup yields CDR1 LNHDA and CDR2 SQIVND (reference sequence). V was clipped by 6 bases and J by 0 bases, with 9 bases between them. There are 13 residues in the CDR3. Here the CDR3 DNA reads TGTGCCAGTAGATACAGGGACTCCTACGAGCAGTACTTC. Protein sequence: CASRYRDSYEQYF.

This chain uses TRBV5-1 with TRBJ2-7, with 11 bases identical to TRBD1. The CDR3 consists of 16 residues. The germline V gene has CDR1 SGHRS and CDR2 YFSETQ. Unmatched junction bases numbered 7, after V lost 2 bases and J lost 3 bases. The CDR3, as DNA: TGCGCCAGCAGCTTAAACCGGGACAGGGGGTTCTACGAGCAGTACTTC. Translated, it gives CASSLNRDRGFYEQYF.

The rearrangement links TRBV10-3 to TRBJ2-3; D might be TRBD2 (5 bases). The germline CDR1 and CDR2 sequences are ENHRY and SYGVKD. This CDR3 contains 12 residues. Trimming removed 10 bases at V and 4 bases at J, with 12 bases between. In DNA form, the CDR3 reads TGTGCCACCCGCGGGTCCTCAGATACGCAGTATTTT. Its translation: CATRGSSDTQYF.

The chain joins TRBV19 to TRBJ2-5, with TRBD2 identical over 14 bases. Germline lookup yields CDR1 LNHDA and CDR2 SQIVND (reference sequence). CDR3 length: 15 residues. V shed 10 bases and J 4 bases; nucleotides not matched to a gene: 8. Here the CDR3 reads CATTRGTSGRETQYF. In nucleotides, the CDR3 is TGTGCCACCACACGAGGGACTAGCGGGAGAGAGACCCAGTACTTC.

This rearrangement joins TRBV12-3 or TRBV12-4 to TRBJ2-2, with unresolved D. Trimming took off 6 bases at V and 6 bases at J, with 8 bases between the two ends. CDR3 size: 12 residues. The chain's CDR3 is CASRYPAGELFF. CDR3 coding DNA: TGTGCCAGCAGGTACCCGGCCGGGGAGCTGTTTTTT.

The V call is TRBV29-1, the J call TRBJ2-3, with 7 positions matching TRBD2. Germline trimming cut 7 bases from V and 2 bases from J; bases unmatched to any gene: 9. Germline V gives CDR1 SQVTM, CDR2 ANQGSEA. The CDR3 has 14 amino acids. The DNA of the CDR3 is TGCAGCGGTGCCCTCGCGGGGGTCACAGATACGCAGTATTTT. Translating gives CSGALAGVTDTQYF.